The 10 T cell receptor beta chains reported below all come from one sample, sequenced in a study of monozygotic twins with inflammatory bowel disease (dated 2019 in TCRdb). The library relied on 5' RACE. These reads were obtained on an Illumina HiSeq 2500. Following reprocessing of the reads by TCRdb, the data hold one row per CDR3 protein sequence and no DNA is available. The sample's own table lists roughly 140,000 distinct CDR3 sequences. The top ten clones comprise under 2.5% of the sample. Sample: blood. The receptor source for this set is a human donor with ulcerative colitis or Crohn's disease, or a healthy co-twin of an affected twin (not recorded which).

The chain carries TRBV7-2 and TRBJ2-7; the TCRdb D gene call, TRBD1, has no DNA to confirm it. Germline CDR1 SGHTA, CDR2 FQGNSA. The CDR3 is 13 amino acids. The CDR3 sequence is CASSGRRGVEQYF.

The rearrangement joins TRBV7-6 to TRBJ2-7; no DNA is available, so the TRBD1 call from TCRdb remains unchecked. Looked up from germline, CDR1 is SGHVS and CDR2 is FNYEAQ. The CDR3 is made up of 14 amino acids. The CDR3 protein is CASSLDRGRREQYF. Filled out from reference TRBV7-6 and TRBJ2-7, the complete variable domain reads GAGVSQSPRYKVTKRGQDVALRCDPISGHVSLYWYRQALGQGPEFLTYFNYEAQQDKSGLPNDRFSAERPEGSISTLTIQRTEQRDSAMYRCASSLDRGRREQYFGPGTRLTVT.

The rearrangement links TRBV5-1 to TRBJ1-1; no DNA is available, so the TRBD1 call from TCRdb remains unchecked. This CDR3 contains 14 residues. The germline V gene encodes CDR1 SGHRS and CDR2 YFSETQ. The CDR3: CASSFGGWDTEAFF.

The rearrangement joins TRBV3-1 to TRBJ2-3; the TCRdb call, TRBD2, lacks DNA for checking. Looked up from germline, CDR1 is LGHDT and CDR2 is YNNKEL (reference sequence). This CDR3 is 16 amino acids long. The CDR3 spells CASSLLRTSSTDTQYF.

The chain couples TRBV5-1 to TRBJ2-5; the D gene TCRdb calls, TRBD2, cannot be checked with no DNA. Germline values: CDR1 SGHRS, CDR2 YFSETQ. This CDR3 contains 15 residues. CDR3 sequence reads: CASSSTGTSGETQYF.

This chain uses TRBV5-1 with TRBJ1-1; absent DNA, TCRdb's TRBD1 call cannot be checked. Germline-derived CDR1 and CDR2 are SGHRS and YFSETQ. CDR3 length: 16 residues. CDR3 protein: CASSPHPGTQNTEAFF.

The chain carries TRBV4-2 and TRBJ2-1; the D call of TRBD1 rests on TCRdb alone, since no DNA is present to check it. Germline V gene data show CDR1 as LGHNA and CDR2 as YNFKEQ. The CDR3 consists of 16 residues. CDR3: CASSQDGTGGYNEQFF.

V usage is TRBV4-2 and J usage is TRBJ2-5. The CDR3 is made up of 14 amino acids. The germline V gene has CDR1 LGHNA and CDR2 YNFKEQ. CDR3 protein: CASSQVQKLETQYF.

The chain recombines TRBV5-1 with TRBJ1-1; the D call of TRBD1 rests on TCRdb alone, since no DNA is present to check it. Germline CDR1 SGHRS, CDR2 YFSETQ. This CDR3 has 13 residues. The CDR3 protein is CASSLGQGGMAFF.

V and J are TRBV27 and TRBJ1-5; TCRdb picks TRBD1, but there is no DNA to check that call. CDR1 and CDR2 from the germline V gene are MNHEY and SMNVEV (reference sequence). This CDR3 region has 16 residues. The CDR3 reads CASNPGTGYSNQPQHF.